The T cell receptor (beta chain) under discussion was sequenced for a study of CD8 T cells in Susac syndrome. The authors carried out high-throughput sequencing of TCR beta. They applied it to CD8+ and CD4+ T cells obtained from blood. While CD8+ and CD4+ T cells were isolated negatively, TEMRA cells were enriched by FACS. Reverse transcription of about 0.45 to 1 ug RNA was carried out with random hexamers. TCRdb analysed the immunoSEQ multiplex PCR reads with MiXCR anew, one entry per CDR3 protein. This sample has 90,000 to 150,000 distinct CDR3 sequences; less than 95% occur once, and the top ten carry about 0.098%. A remark on this clonotype: One end of the junction fails to match germline, which may point to a read error.

CDR1 and CDR2 (germline): SEHNR, FQNEAQ (reference sequence). CDR3 size: 14 residues. The chain has TRBV7-9 and TRBJ2-7; TRBD1 agrees at 8 bases. The specimen sequenced was CD4+ T cells from PBMCs. This TCR derives from a human donor in good health. CDR3 bases: TGTGCCAGCAGTTTAGCAGGGGGCGGCTACGAGCAGTACTTC. Translating gives CASSLAGGGYEQYF.